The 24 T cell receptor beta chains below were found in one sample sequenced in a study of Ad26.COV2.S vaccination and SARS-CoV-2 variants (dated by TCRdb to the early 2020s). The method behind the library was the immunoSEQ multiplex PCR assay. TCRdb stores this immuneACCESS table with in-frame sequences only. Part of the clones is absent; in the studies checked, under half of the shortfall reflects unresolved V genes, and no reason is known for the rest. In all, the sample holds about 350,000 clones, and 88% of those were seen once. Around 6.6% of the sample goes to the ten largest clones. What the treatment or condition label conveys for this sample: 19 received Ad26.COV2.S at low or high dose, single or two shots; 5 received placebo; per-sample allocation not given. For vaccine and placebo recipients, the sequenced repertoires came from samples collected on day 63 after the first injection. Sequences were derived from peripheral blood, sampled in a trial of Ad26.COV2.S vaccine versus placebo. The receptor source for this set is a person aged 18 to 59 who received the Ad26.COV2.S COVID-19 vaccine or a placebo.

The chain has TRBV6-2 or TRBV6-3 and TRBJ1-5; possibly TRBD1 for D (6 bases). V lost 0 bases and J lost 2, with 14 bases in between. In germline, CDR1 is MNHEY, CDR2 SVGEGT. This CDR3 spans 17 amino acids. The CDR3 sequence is CASSYSGGQTGNQPQHF. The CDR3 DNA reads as TGTGCCAGCAGTTACTCAGGGGGGCAAACAGGCAATCAGCCCCAGCATTTT.

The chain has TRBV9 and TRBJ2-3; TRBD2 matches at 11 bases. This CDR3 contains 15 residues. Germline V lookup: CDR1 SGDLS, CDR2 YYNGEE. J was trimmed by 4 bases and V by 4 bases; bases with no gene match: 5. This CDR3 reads CASSPRLAGPDTQYF. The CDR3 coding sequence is TGTGCCAGCAGCCCTAGACTAGCGGGACCAGATACGCAGTATTTT.

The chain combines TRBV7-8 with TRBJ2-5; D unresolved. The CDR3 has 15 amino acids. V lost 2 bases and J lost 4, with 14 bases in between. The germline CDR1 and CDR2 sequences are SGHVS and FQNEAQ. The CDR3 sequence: CASSLHRARGETQYF. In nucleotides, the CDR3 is TGTGCCAGCAGCTTACATAGGGCCAGAGGAGAGACCCAGTACTTC.

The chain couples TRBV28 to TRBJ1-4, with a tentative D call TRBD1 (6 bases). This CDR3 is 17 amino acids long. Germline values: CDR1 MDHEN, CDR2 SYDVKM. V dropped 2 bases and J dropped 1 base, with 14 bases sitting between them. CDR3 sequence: CASSLDRKSRTNEKLFF. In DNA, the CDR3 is TGTGCCAGCAGTTTAGACAGGAAATCGCGAACTAATGAAAAACTGTTTTTT.

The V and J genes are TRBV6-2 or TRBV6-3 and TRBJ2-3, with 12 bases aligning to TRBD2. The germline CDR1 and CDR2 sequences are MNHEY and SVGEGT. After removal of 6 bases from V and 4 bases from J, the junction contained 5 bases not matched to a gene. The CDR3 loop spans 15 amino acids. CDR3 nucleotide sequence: TGTGCCAGCAGCGTGACTAGCGGGAGTGCAGATACGCAGTATTTT. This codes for CASSVTSGSADTQYF.

Here the CDR3 DNA reads TGTGCCAGCAGCCCTACTAGCTCCTATAATTCACCCCTCCACTTT. Its protein product is CASSPTSSYNSPLHF. V is TRBV7-3 and J is TRBJ1-6; D remains ambiguous. The germline V gene encodes CDR1 SGHTA and CDR2 FQGTGA. The CDR3 extends over 15 amino acids. The V gene lost 5 bases and the J gene lost 0 bases, with 8 bases spanning the gap.

CDR3 sequence: CASSQVRVTYEQYF. The CDR3 coding sequence is TGTGCCAGCAGCCAAGTTAGGGTGACCTACGAGCAGTACTTC. The chain has TRBV3-1 (or the pseudogene TRBV3-2) and TRBJ2-7; no reliable D call. Germline values: CDR1 LGHDT, CDR2 YNNKEL (reference sequence). Trimming removed 1 base at V and 2 bases at J, with 9 bases between. The length of the CDR3 is 14 residues.

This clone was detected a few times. The CDR3 is CASSSRAANTGELFF. The CDR3 DNA sequence: TGCGCCAGCAGCTCGCGGGCCGCGAACACCGGGGAGCTGTTTTTT. The chain carries TRBV5-1 and TRBJ2-2, with a weak D call TRBD2 (5 bases). The germline V and J ends were trimmed by 3 bases and 0 bases, with 9 bases remaining between them. The CDR3 extends over 15 amino acids. CDR1 and CDR2 (germline): SGHRS, YFSETQ.

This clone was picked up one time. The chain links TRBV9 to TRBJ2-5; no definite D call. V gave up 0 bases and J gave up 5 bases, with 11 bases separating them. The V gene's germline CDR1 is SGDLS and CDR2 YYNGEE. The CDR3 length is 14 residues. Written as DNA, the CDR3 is TGTGCCAGCAGCGTAGATTTTCGCCTGGAGACCCAGTACTTC. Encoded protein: CASSVDFRLETQYF.

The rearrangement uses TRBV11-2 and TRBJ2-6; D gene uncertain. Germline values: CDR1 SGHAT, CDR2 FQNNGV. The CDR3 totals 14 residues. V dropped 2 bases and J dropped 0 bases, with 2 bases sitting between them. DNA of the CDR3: TGTGCCAGCAGCTTAAACTCTGGGGCCAACGTCCTGACTTTC. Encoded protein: CASSLNSGANVLTF.

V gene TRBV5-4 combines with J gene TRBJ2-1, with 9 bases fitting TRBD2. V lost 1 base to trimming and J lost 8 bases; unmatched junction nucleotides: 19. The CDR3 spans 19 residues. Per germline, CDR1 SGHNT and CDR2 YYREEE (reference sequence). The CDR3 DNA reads TGTGCCAGCAGCTTGCGCCCACGACTAGCGGACCCCGTCCTCCATGAGCAGTTCTTC. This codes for CASSLRPRLADPVLHEQFF.

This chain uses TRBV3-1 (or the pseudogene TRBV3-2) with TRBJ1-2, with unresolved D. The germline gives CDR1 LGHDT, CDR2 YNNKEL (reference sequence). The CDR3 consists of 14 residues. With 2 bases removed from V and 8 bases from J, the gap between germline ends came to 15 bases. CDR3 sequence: CASSQNKYLWGYTF. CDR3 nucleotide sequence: TGTGCCAGCAGCCAAAACAAGTACCTGTGGGGCTACACCTTC.

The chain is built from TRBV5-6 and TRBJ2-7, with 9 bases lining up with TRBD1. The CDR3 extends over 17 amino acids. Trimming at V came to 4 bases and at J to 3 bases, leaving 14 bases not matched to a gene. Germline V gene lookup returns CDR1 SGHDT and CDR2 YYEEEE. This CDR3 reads CASSRTNRDRVRYEQYF. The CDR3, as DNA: TGTGCCAGCAGCCGAACTAACCGGGACAGGGTGCGCTACGAGCAGTACTTC.

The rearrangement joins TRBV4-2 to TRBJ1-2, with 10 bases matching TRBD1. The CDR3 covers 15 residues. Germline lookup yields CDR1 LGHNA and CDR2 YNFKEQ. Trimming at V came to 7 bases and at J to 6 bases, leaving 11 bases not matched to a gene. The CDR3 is CASKKPGTGANGYTF. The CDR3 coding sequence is TGTGCCAGCAAAAAACCCGGGACAGGGGCCAATGGCTACACCTTC.

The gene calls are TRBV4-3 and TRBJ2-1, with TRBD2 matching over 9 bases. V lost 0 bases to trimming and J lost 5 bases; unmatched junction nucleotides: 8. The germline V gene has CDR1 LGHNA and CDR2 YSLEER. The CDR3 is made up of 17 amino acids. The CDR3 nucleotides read TGCGCCAGCAGCCAAGACCTTGGCGGGGGGGGAAACAATGAGCAGTTCTTC. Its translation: CASSQDLGGGGNNEQFF.

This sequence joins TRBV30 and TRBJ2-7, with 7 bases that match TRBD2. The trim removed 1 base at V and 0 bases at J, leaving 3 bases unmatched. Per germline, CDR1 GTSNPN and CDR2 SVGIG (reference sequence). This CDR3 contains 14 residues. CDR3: CAWSGGGNSYEQYF. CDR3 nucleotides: TGTGCCTGGAGTGGGGGGGGGAACTCCTACGAGCAGTACTTC.

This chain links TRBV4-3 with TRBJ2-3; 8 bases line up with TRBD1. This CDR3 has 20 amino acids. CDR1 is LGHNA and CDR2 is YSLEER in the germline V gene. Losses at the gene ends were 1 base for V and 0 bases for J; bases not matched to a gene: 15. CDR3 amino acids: CASSQGGQGNFYGSTDTQYF. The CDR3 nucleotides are TGCGCCAGCAGCCAAGGCGGACAGGGAAACTTTTATGGTAGCACAGATACGCAGTATTTT.

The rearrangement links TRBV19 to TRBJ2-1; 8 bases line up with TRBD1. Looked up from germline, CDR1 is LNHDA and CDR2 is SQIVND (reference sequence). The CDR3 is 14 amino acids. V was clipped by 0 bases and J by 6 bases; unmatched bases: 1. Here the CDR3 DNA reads TGTGCCAGTAGTATAGACAGGGGGCGCAATGAGCAGTTCTTC. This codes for CASSIDRGRNEQFF.

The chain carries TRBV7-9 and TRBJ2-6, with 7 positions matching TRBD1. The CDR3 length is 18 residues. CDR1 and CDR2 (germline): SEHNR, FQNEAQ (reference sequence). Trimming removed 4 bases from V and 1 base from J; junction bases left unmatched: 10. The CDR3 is CASSSLDRSTSGANVLTF. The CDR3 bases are TGTGCCAGCAGCTCTTTGGACAGGTCGACTTCTGGGGCCAACGTCCTGACTTTC.

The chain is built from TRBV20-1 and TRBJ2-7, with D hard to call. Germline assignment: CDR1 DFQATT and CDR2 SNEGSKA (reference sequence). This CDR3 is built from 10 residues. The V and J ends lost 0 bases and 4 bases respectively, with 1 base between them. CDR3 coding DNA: TGCAGTGCTAGAGAGTACGAGCAGTACTTC. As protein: CSAREYEQYF.

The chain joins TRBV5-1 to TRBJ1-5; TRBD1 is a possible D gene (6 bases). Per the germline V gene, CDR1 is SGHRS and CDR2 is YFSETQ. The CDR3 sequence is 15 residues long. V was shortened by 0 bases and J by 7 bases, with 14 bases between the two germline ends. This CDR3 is CASSLVGAPEQPQHF. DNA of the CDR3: TGCGCCAGCAGCTTGGTGGGGGCTCCTGAGCAGCCCCAGCATTTT.

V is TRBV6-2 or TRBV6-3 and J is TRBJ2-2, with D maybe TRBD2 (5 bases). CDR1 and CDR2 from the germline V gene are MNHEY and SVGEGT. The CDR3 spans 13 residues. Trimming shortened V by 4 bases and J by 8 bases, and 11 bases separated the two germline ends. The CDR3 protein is CASSSFLAGELFF. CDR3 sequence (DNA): TGTGCCAGCAGTTCCTTCCTAGCTGGGGAGCTGTTTTTT.

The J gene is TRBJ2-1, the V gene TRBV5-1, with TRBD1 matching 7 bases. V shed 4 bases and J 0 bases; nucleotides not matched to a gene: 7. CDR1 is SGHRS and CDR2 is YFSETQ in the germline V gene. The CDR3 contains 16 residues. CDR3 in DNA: TGCGCCAGCAGCCCGAACCGGGACAGCTCCTACAATGAGCAGTTCTTC. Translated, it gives CASSPNRDSSYNEQFF.

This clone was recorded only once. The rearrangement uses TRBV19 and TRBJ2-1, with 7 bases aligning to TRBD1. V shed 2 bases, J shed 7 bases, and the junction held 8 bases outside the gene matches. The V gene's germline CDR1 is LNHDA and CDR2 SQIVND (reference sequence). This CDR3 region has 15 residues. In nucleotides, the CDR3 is TGTGCCAGTAGTATACGGGACAGTGAGGGGAATGAGCAGTTCTTC. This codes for CASSIRDSEGNEQFF.